The clone carrying this T cell receptor beta chain was seen ten or more times. As processed by the authors: Quantification of nucleated cells was approximated via reference gene primer amplification. TCRdb's table, derived via immunoSEQ multiplex PCR, lists solely in-frame clones and lacks some. V and J calls plus clone size are reproduced from that table; the DNA served to infer D and trimming. The table includes roughly 200,000 clones, about 85% detected once. The CDR3 extends over 16 amino acids. Germline V gives CDR1 SGHNT, CDR2 YENEEA. The V and J ends lost 5 bases and 7 bases respectively, with 22 bases between them. Participants were placed into cohorts based on the clinical history they reported. This entry comes from a study of blood T cell repertoires in COVID-19. At the level of the study: COVID-19 samples collected from the United States, Italy and Spain covered acute and convalescent phases.

The TCR was taken from a woman aged 25 to 39 who had recovered from COVID-19. The chain employs TRBV11-3 and TRBJ2-3; tentatively, D is TRBD2 (6 bases). Sequencing was done on a sample of PBMCs or T cells enriched from blood (not recorded which). CDR3 bases: TGTGCCAGCAGCGGAACGACTAGGTTGGGGGTGTATACGCAGTATTTT. Protein sequence: CASSGTTRLGVYTQYF. Using reference TRBV11-3 and TRBJ2-3 for the parts outside the CDR3, the full variable domain is EAGVVQSPRYKIIEKKQPVAFWCNPISGHNTLYWYLQNLGQGPELLIRYENEEAVDDSQLPKDRFSAERLKGVDSTLKIQPAELGDSAVYLCASSGTTRLGVYTQYFGPGTRLTVL.